These 18 T cell receptor beta chains were sequenced from one sample in a study of blood T cell repertoires in COVID-19. Using immunoSEQ multiplex PCR, the repertoire was profiled, and TCRdb retains in-frame clones only, with some absent. This table holds tens of thousands of clones, about 90% found once. The material sequenced was peripheral blood. Source of these receptors: a man aged 55 to 70 with COVID-19, enrolled during active disease.

The rearrangement links TRBV6-5 to TRBJ1-2; 8 nucleotides align to TRBD1. V lost 11 bases and J lost 8; bases outside the gene matches: 10. The CDR3 is 12 residues long. Germline values: CDR1 MNHEY, CDR2 SVGAGI. The CDR3 loop is CALGGRGLGYTF. In nucleotides, the CDR3 is TGTGCCCTAGGCGGCAGGGGGCTAGGCTACACCTTC.

The chain carries TRBV6-5 and TRBJ2-7, with a weak D call TRBD2 (6 bases). CDR3 size: 13 residues. The ends were cut back, 6 bases at V and 3 bases at J, with 12 bases in the middle. The germline V gene has CDR1 MNHEY and CDR2 SVGAGI. The CDR3 loop is CASRRAGRYEQYF. The CDR3 bases are TGTGCCAGCAGAAGAGCGGGCCGCTACGAGCAGTACTTC.

The V and J genes are TRBV19 and TRBJ1-1; 7 nucleotides line up with TRBD1. The J segment lost 9 bases and the V segment lost 2 bases, leaving 12 bases of the junction unmatched. The CDR3 is 15 amino acids. CDR1 and CDR2 (germline): LNHDA, SQIVND (reference sequence). The CDR3 reads CASSITRGLLGKAFF. CDR3 bases: TGTGCCAGTAGTATAACGAGGGGGCTTCTTGGGAAAGCTTTCTTT.

V is TRBV5-5 and J is TRBJ2-5; no clear D. The CDR3 covers 12 residues. Germline V gene data show CDR1 as SGHKS and CDR2 as YYEKEE (reference sequence). V was cut by 2 bases and J by 5 bases, with 7 bases left in between. CDR3 loop: CASSFERETQYF. In DNA form, the CDR3 reads TGTGCCAGCAGCTTCGAGAGGGAGACCCAGTACTTC.

This clone showed up just a few times. This chain links TRBV19 with TRBJ1-1; TRBD1 might be the D (5 bases). Trimming cost V 4 bases and J 3 bases, with 9 bases left between them. Germline V lookup: CDR1 LNHDA, CDR2 SQIVND (reference sequence). The CDR3 covers 13 residues. This chain's CDR3 is CASSTDRDTEAFF. The CDR3 DNA sequence: TGTGCCAGTAGTACCGACAGAGACACTGAAGCTTTCTTT.

This chain links TRBV27 with TRBJ2-7; 7 bases are a match to TRBD2. V lost 5 bases to trimming and J lost 3 bases; unmatched junction nucleotides: 7. CDR1 is MNHEY and CDR2 is SMNVEV in the germline V gene (reference sequence). The CDR3 covers 14 residues. The CDR3 sequence is CASSPSGTFYEQYF. The CDR3 nucleotides are TGTGCCAGCAGTCCGAGCGGGACTTTCTACGAGCAGTACTTC.

The chain uses TRBV7-8 and TRBJ2-7; 13 bases are a match to TRBD2. Germline trimming cut 5 bases from V and 0 bases from J; bases unmatched to any gene: 10. This CDR3 contains 18 residues. Germline-derived CDR1 and CDR2 are SGHVS and FQNEAQ. The chain's CDR3 is CASSLGTSGKKVSYEQYF. The CDR3 coding sequence is TGTGCCAGCAGCCTCGGGACTAGCGGGAAAAAGGTCTCCTACGAGCAGTACTTC.

The chain has TRBV30 and TRBJ1-5, with 10 bases aligning to TRBD1. Trimming cost V 3 bases and J 5 bases; bases outside gene matches: 4. This CDR3 comprises 14 residues. Germline V gene lookup returns CDR1 GTSNPN and CDR2 SVGIG (reference sequence). The CDR3 DNA sequence: TGTGCCTGGAGCCCCGGGACAGGGGATCAGCCCCAGCATTTT. Translating it yields CAWSPGTGDQPQHF.

Here the CDR3 reads CASSPFQGRNSPLHF. In nucleotides, the CDR3 is TGTGCCAGCAGCCCCTTTCAGGGTAGGAATTCACCCCTCCACTTT. The V and J genes are TRBV7-9 and TRBJ1-6; a weak D match, TRBD1 (5 bases). The germline CDR1 and CDR2 sequences are SEHNR and FQNEAQ (reference sequence). The CDR3 totals 15 residues. V was shortened by 5 bases and J by 7 bases, with 15 bases between the two germline ends.

The gene calls are TRBV2 and TRBJ1-2; no definite D call. Germline V CDR1 and CDR2: SNHLY, FYNNEI. The V end was cut by 1 base, the J end by 5 bases, with 11 bases between. The CDR3 contains 14 residues. This CDR3 is CASSEGGRVYGYTF. The CDR3 nucleotides are TGTGCCAGCAGTGAAGGTGGGCGCGTGTATGGCTACACCTTC.

The chain combines TRBV30 with TRBJ1-5; possibly TRBD1 for D (6 bases). The CDR3 contains 14 residues. V dropped 0 bases and J dropped 3 bases, with 9 bases sitting between them. Per the germline V gene, CDR1 is GTSNPN and CDR2 is SVGIG (reference sequence). The CDR3 region is CAWSVGGYNQPQHF. The DNA for the CDR3 is TGTGCCTGGAGTGTAGGGGGATACAATCAGCCCCAGCATTTT.

The chain is built from TRBV7-9 and TRBJ1-4; TRBD1 aligns across 8 bases. Germline CDR1 reads SEHNR; CDR2 reads FQNEAQ (reference sequence). The CDR3 is 15 residues long. V shed 5 bases, J shed 2 bases, and the junction held 4 bases outside the gene matches. CDR3 bases: TGTGCCAGCAGCGGACAGGGCTTGACTAATGAAAAACTGTTTTTT. Protein sequence: CASSGQGLTNEKLFF.

This chain connects TRBV27 to TRBJ1-1; 10 nucleotides align to TRBD1. CDR3 size: 14 residues. V lost 6 bases, J lost 6 bases, and 7 bases stayed unmatched. CDR1 is MNHEY and CDR2 is SMNVEV in the germline V gene (reference sequence). DNA of the CDR3: TGTGCCAGCAGAACCGACAGGGGGCGTGCTGAAGCTTTCTTT. It specifies CASRTDRGRAEAFF.

V gene TRBV14 combines with J gene TRBJ1-1; 7 positions match TRBD1. The CDR3 totals 18 residues. V lost 2 bases to trimming and J lost 0 bases; unmatched junction nucleotides: 12. Germline CDR1 SGHDN, CDR2 FVKESK. CDR3 in DNA: TGTGCCAGCAGCCAACCAATAGGGGGCCTAACATTGAACACTGAAGCTTTCTTT. Amino acid sequence: CASSQPIGGLTLNTEAFF.

The J gene is TRBJ2-3, the V gene TRBV19, with D perhaps matching TRBD1 (5 bases). Trimming took 0 bases from V and 8 from J, leaving 12 bases between them. Germline CDR1 and CDR2: LNHDA and SQIVND (reference sequence). The CDR3 covers 14 residues. CDR3 amino acids: CASSIDREGLTQYF. The CDR3, as DNA: TGTGCCAGTAGTATAGACAGGGAAGGCCTTACGCAGTATTTT.

This chain's CDR3 is CASSAQTGRVSYEQYF. In DNA form, the CDR3 reads TGTGCCAGCAGTGCCCAAACAGGAAGAGTCTCCTACGAGCAGTACTTC. The rearrangement uses TRBV28 and TRBJ2-7, with D maybe TRBD1 (5 bases). V was cut by 5 bases and J by 0 bases, with 17 bases left in between. The CDR3 totals 16 residues. Looked up from germline, CDR1 is MDHEN and CDR2 is SYDVKM.

The rearrangement joins TRBV29-1 to TRBJ2-3, with TRBD2 as a possible D gene (6 bases). V dropped 7 bases and J dropped 4 bases, with 15 bases sitting between them. The germline V gene has CDR1 SQVTM and CDR2 ANQGSEA. This CDR3 comprises 13 residues. CDR3 in amino acids: CSAAGGEPDTQYF. In DNA form, the CDR3 reads TGCAGCGCAGCCGGCGGGGAGCCAGATACGCAGTATTTT.

The rearrangement joins TRBV30 to TRBJ1-5; 8 bases map to TRBD1. The CDR3 contains 17 residues. Germline loops: CDR1 GTSNPN, CDR2 SVGIG (reference sequence). Trimming cost V 0 bases and J 1 base; bases outside gene matches: 8. The CDR3 sequence is CAWSVRFGTGSNQPQHF. The CDR3 nucleotides are TGTGCCTGGAGTGTACGGTTCGGGACAGGAAGCAATCAGCCCCAGCATTTT.